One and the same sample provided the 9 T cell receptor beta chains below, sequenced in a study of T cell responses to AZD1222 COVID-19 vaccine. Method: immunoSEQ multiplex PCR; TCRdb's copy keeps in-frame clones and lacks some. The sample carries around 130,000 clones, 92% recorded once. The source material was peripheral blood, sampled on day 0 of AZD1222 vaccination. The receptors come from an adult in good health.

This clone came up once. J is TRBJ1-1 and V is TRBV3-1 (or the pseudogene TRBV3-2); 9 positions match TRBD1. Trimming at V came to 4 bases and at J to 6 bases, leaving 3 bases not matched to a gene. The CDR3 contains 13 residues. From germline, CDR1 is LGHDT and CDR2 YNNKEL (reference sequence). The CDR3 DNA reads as TGTGCCAGCAGCCGACGACAGGGGGCTGAAGCTTTCTTT. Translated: CASSRRQGAEAFF.

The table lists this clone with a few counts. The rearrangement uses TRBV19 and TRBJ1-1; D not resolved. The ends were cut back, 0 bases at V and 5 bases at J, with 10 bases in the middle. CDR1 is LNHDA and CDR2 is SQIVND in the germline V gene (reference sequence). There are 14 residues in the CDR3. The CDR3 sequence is CASSIEGPLTEAFF. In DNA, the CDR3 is TGTGCCAGTAGTATAGAAGGCCCTCTAACTGAAGCTTTCTTT. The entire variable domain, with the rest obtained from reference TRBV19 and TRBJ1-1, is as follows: DGGITQSPKYLFRKEGQNVTLSCEQNLNHDAMYWYRQDPGQGLRLIYYSQIVNDFQKGDIAEGYSVSREKKESFPLTVTSAQKNPTAFYLCASSIEGPLTEAFFGQGTRLTVV.

CDR3 sequence (DNA): TGTGCCAGCAGTTACCAAGTAGCGGGAGGGCTGGATGAGCAGTTCTTC. This translates into CASSYQVAGGLDEQFF. This chain connects TRBV6-5 to TRBJ2-1, with 11 bases matching TRBD2. Germline V gives CDR1 MNHEY, CDR2 SVGAGI. V dropped 2 bases and J dropped 8; count of bases not matched to a gene: 8. The CDR3 spans 16 residues.

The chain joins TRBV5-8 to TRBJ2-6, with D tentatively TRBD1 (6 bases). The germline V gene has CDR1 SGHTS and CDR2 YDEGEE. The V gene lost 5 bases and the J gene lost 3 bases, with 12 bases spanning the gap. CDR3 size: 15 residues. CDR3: CASSNDRLGANVLTF. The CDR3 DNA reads TGTGCCAGCAGTAACGACAGGCTTGGGGCCAACGTCCTGACTTTC.

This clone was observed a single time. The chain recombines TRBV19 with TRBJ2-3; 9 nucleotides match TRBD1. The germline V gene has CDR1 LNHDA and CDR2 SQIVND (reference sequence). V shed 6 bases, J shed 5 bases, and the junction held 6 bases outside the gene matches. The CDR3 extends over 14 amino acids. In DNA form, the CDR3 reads TGTGCCAGTAGCCAGGGACAGGGAATAGATACGCAGTATTTT. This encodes CASSQGQGIDTQYF.

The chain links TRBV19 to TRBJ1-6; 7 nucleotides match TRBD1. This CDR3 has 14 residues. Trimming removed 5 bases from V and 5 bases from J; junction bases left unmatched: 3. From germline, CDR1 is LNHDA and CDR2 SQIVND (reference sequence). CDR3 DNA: TGTGCCAGTAGTCTGCAGGGGGATAATTCACCCCTCCACTTT. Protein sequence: CASSLQGDNSPLHF.

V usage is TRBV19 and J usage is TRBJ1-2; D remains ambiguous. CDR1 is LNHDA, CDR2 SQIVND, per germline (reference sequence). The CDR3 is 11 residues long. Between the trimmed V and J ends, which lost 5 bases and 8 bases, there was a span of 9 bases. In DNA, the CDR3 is TGTGCCAGTAGTCTATATAGCGGCTACACCTTC. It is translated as CASSLYSGYTF. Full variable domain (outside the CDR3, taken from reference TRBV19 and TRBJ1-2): DGGITQSPKYLFRKEGQNVTLSCEQNLNHDAMYWYRQDPGQGLRLIYYSQIVNDFQKGDIAEGYSVSREKKESFPLTVTSAQKNPTAFYLCASSLYSGYTFGSGTRLTVV.

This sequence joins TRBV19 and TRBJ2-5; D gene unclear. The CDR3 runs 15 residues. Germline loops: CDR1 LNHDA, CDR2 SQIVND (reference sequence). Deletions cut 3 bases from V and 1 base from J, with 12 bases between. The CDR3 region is CASSIGVGSQETQYF. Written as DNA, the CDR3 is TGTGCCAGTAGTATCGGTGTCGGATCCCAAGAGACCCAGTACTTC.

CDR3: CASSRNDRGYGYTF. The CDR3 DNA sequence: TGTGCCAGCAGTCGAAACGACAGGGGGTATGGCTACACCTTC. The chain carries TRBV6-4 and TRBJ1-2; TRBD1 matches 9 bases. The ends lost 5 bases at V and 5 bases at J; junction bases unmatched: 6. The CDR3 runs to 14 residues. Looked up from germline, CDR1 is MRHNA and CDR2 is SNTAGT.